The source of this T cell receptor (beta chain) is a study of human T cells and chemical hapten exposure. Study-wide findings and caveats: Correlating positively with patch test score were the PT1 expanded TCR counts.

As to time point: pre-sensitization, week 0. This sample's treatment: therapeutic diphenylcyclopropenone sensitization with weekly scalp DPC. J lost 1 base, V lost 1 base, and 2 bases had no gene match. Germline CDR1 LGHNA, CDR2 YSLEER. The CDR3 sequence is 16 residues long. Unique molecular identifiers were linked by the library to individual cDNA molecules. One entry per CDR3 protein, called by TCRdb with MiXCR from the RACE reads. The profile shows 120,000 or so distinct CDR3 sequences, approximately 13% of them singletons. This clonotype was detected ten times or more. The antigen is undetermined. This rearrangement joins TRBV4-3 to TRBJ2-3; TRBD2 agrees at 10 bases. Sequencing used whole blood, obtained in connection with sensitization to the hapten diphenylcyclopropenone (DPC). This TCR came from a woman under 30 with alopecia areata. Some clones in this sample may be carry-over from other donors' samples. CDR3: CASSQGLAGGTDTQYF. For the CDR3, the DNA is TGCGCCAGCAGCCAAGGGCTAGCGGGGGGCACAGATACGCAGTATTTT.